Here is one TCR beta chain with its context. Its matching antigen is unknown. TCRdb's copy holds only in-frame clones and misses some; the assay was immunoSEQ multiplex PCR. The sample consists of about 110,000 clones, 85% to 90% of them appearing once. This sample was taken from a study of T cell responses to AZD1222 COVID-19 vaccine. As for the study in general: Second-dose recipients at about 4 or about 12 weeks were treated as one pooled group. Study-level results: Repertoires were sampled only after the peak T cell response. In a largely white British group with more females than males, clonal diversity was possibly underestimated. Close to half of spike-specific TCRs reportedly recognize unmutated variant regions.

The TCR sequence derives from an adult in good health. The sequencing used peripheral blood, collected on day 0 of AZD1222 vaccination.

The CDR3 nucleotides are TGTGCCAGTAGTACCCCAGTTAGCGGGGGAGGAGATACGCAGTATTTT. Its protein product is CASSTPVSGGGDTQYF. The genes are TRBV19 and TRBJ2-3, with 9 positions matching TRBD2. CDR1 LNHDA and CDR2 SQIVND come from the germline V gene (reference sequence). The CDR3 spans 16 residues. The trim removed 4 bases at V and 5 bases at J, leaving 10 bases unmatched. Drawing the rest from reference TRBV19 and TRBJ2-3, the complete variable domain is DGGITQSPKYLFRKEGQNVTLSCEQNLNHDAMYWYRQDPGQGLRLIYYSQIVNDFQKGDIAEGYSVSREKKESFPLTVTSAQKNPTAFYLCASSTPVSGGGDTQYFGPGTRLTVL.